A single sample is the source of the 30 T cell receptor beta chains below, sequenced in a study of T cell responses to AZD1222 COVID-19 vaccine. Here immunoSEQ multiplex PCR was the method, and the copy in TCRdb shows in-frame clones only, minus some. The table records some 140,000 clones, 92% of them present only once. The sequencing used peripheral blood, collected on day 0 of AZD1222 vaccination. These receptors came from an adult in good health.

J is TRBJ2-2 and V is TRBV6-5; D is undetermined. V was clipped by 0 bases and J by 3 bases, with 5 bases between them. Germline V CDR1 and CDR2: MNHEY, SVGAGI. The CDR3 spans 14 residues. CDR3: CASSYSADTGELFF. For the CDR3, the DNA is TGTGCCAGCAGTTACTCAGCAGACACCGGGGAGCTGTTTTTT.

The rearrangement uses TRBV5-4 and TRBJ2-5; D remains unclear. Trimming stripped 2 bases from V and 5 bases from J, with 13 bases between. Germline V gene lookup returns CDR1 SGHNT and CDR2 YYREEE (reference sequence). The CDR3 consists of 14 residues. The CDR3 DNA follows: TGTGCCAGCAGCTTAGGCGGCCAGGTGGAGACCCAGTACTTC. Translating it yields CASSLGGQVETQYF.

The chain links TRBV5-5 to TRBJ2-3; D may be TRBD2 (6 bases). Germline-derived CDR1 and CDR2 are SGHKS and YYEKEE (reference sequence). Between the trimmed V and J ends, which lost 0 bases and 2 bases, there was a span of 7 bases. CDR3 size: 14 residues. This CDR3 is CASSLAGLTDTQYF. The DNA for the CDR3 is TGTGCCAGCAGCTTGGCGGGACTCACAGATACGCAGTATTTT. Complete variable domain (other parts from reference TRBV5-5 and TRBJ2-3): DAGVTQSPTHLIKTRGQQVTLRCSPISGHKSVSWYQQVLGQGPQFIFQYYEKEERGRGNFPDRFSARQFPNYSSELNVNALLLGDSALYLCASSLAGLTDTQYFGPGTRLTVL.

The chain carries TRBV9 and TRBJ2-1, with D unresolved. Trimming removed 3 bases at V and 6 bases at J, with 7 bases between. CDR1 SGDLS and CDR2 YYNGEE come from the germline V gene. The CDR3 contains 12 residues. DNA of the CDR3: TGTGCCAGCAGCGGACCCTCCAATGAGCAGTTCTTC. Protein sequence: CASSGPSNEQFF.

The chain uses TRBV5-1 and TRBJ2-1; D call uncertain. Trimming stripped 0 bases from V and 9 bases from J, with 16 bases between. There are 15 residues in the CDR3. The germline CDR1 and CDR2 sequences are SGHRS and YFSETQ. For the CDR3, the DNA is TGCGCCAGCAGCTTGGCGTCTAGGTCGTCGGGTGAGCAGTTCTTC. It specifies CASSLASRSSGEQFF.

V and J are TRBV30 and TRBJ2-7, with TRBD2 as a possible D gene (7 bases). V was clipped by 8 bases and J by 5 bases, with 22 bases between them. CDR3 length equals 14 residues. Germline V gene lookup returns CDR1 GTSNPN and CDR2 SVGIG (reference sequence). CDR3 region: CAGGNGGRQDEQYF. The CDR3 DNA is TGTGCCGGAGGTAATGGCGGGAGACAGGACGAGCAGTACTTC.

The chain is built from TRBV5-1 and TRBJ2-1, with D maybe TRBD1 (5 bases). The CDR3 spans 11 residues. V gave up 4 bases and J gave up 10 bases, with 9 bases separating them. The germline V gene encodes CDR1 SGHRS and CDR2 YFSETQ. The CDR3 coding sequence is TGCGCCAGCAGCGCATCAGGGGAGCAGTTCTTC. Protein: CASSASGEQFF.

This chain connects TRBV5-1 to TRBJ2-1, with TRBD2 identical over 13 bases. Per germline, CDR1 SGHRS and CDR2 YFSETQ. V was pared by 6 bases and J by 6 bases, with 3 bases of the junction left unmatched. This CDR3 comprises 14 residues. Written as DNA, the CDR3 is TGCGCCAGCAAAGGACTAGCGGGAGTCAATGAGCAGTTCTTC. This encodes CASKGLAGVNEQFF. The variable domain in full, completed from reference TRBV5-1 and TRBJ2-1, reads KAGVTQTPRYLIKTRGQQVTLSCSPISGHRSVSWYQQTPGQGLQFLFEYFSETQRNKGNFPGRFSGRQFSNSRSEMNVSTLELGDSALYLCASKGLAGVNEQFFGPGTRLTVL.

This chain links TRBV7-2 with TRBJ1-4, with 8 bases lining up with TRBD1. This CDR3 has 15 residues. The V gene's germline CDR1 is SGHTA and CDR2 FQGNSA. V gave up 5 bases and J gave up 8 bases; unmatched junction bases: 10. CDR3 residues: CASSPNDRGEEKLFF. As DNA, the CDR3 is TGTGCCAGCAGCCCAAACGACAGGGGTGAGGAAAAACTGTTTTTT.

The chain uses TRBV25-1 and TRBJ1-2; TRBD1 is a possible D gene (5 bases). The CDR3 covers 13 residues. CDR1 is MGHDK and CDR2 is SYGVNS in the germline V gene. V gave up 4 bases and J gave up 4 bases, with 10 bases separating them. Here the CDR3 DNA reads TGTGCCAGCAGTGGGGGCGATGCCTATGGCTACACCTTC. It is translated as CASSGGDAYGYTF.

The chain employs TRBV5-1 and TRBJ2-5, with D perhaps TRBD2 (5 bases). The CDR3 loop spans 13 amino acids. Germline V lookup: CDR1 SGHRS, CDR2 YFSETQ. V lost 4 bases to trimming and J lost 3 bases, with 10 bases between them. Written as DNA, the CDR3 is TGCGCCAGCAGCGATCTAGCTGAAGAGACCCAGTACTTC. Amino acid sequence: CASSDLAEETQYF.

This chain links TRBV4-3 with TRBJ1-5; TRBD1 agrees at 7 bases. Germline CDR1 is LGHNA and CDR2 is YSLEER. V lost 3 bases and J lost 3; bases outside the gene matches: 26. This CDR3 has 22 amino acids. CDR3: CASSQYYPRDSLKIPLNQPQHF. The CDR3 coding sequence is TGCGCCAGCAGCCAGTATTACCCCCGGGACAGCCTTAAAATCCCCCTCAATCAGCCCCAGCATTTT.

This clone is a singleton in its sample. The V and J genes are TRBV19 and TRBJ1-5, with D hard to call. The CDR3 totals 15 residues. Germline-derived CDR1 and CDR2 are LNHDA and SQIVND (reference sequence). Trimming cost V 7 bases and J 2 bases, with 15 bases left between them. CDR3: CASTLGEGGNQPQHF. CDR3 coding DNA: TGTGCCAGTACCCTCGGGGAGGGCGGCAATCAGCCCCAGCATTTT.

The J gene is TRBJ2-1, the V gene TRBV4-2, with 8 nucleotides matching TRBD2. This CDR3 comprises 14 residues. Germline-derived CDR1 and CDR2 are LGHNA and YNFKEQ. The V gene end was trimmed by 0 bases and the J gene end by 9 bases; junction bases not matched to a gene: 4. The DNA of the CDR3 is TGTGCCAGCAGCCAAGAAGGACTAGCCGTTGAGCAGTTCTTC. This codes for CASSQEGLAVEQFF.

V and J are TRBV9 and TRBJ2-5; D is ambiguous. Between the trimmed V and J ends, which lost 0 bases and 0 bases, there was a span of 0 bases. Germline CDR1 is SGDLS and CDR2 is YYNGEE. The CDR3 contains 12 residues. The CDR3 region is CASSVDQETQYF. CDR3 sequence (DNA): TGTGCCAGCAGCGTAGACCAAGAGACCCAGTACTTC.

This chain connects TRBV5-4 to TRBJ2-7, with TRBD1 identical over 11 bases. The CDR3 runs 15 residues. CDR1 and CDR2 (germline): SGHNT, YYREEE (reference sequence). Losses at the gene ends were 4 bases for V and 5 bases for J; bases not matched to a gene: 8. The CDR3 region is CASSGDRGSVNEQYF. The DNA for the CDR3 is TGTGCCAGCAGCGGGGACAGGGGGAGTGTAAACGAGCAGTACTTC.

The J gene is TRBJ1-6, the V gene TRBV30; D is undetermined. Per germline, CDR1 GTSNPN and CDR2 SVGIG (reference sequence). V was cut by 3 bases and J by 10 bases, with 10 bases left in between. This CDR3 comprises 12 residues. In nucleotides, the CDR3 is TGTGCCTGGAGAGCAGTAATGTCACCCCTCCACTTT. Its translation is CAWRAVMSPLHF. Variable domain in full (rest from reference TRBV30 and TRBJ1-6): SQTIHQWPATLVQPVGSPLSLECTVEGTSNPNLYWYRQAAGRGLQLLFYSVGIGQISSEVPQNLSASRPQDRQFILSSKKLLLSDSGFYLCAWRAVMSPLHFGNGTRLTVT.

V gene TRBV30 combines with J gene TRBJ1-6; D uncertain. CDR1 GTSNPN and CDR2 SVGIG come from the germline V gene (reference sequence). The CDR3 totals 15 residues. V shed 6 bases and J shed 9 bases, with 21 bases lying between them. The CDR3 DNA follows: TGTGCCTGCCTCGACCCATATCGTGGAATTTCACCCCTCCACTTT. Translation gives CACLDPYRGISPLHF.

V gene TRBV4-3 combines with J gene TRBJ1-4; tentative D call: TRBD1 (5 bases). The germline V gene encodes CDR1 LGHNA and CDR2 YSLEER. The ends were cut back, 1 base at V and 7 bases at J, with 13 bases in the middle. The CDR3 consists of 15 residues. The DNA for the CDR3 is TGCGCCAGCAGCCAAGGGGCAGGGAGTTCTGAAAAACTGTTTTTT. This codes for CASSQGAGSSEKLFF.

This chain joins TRBV10-3 and TRBJ1-1, with 8 bases fitting TRBD1. CDR3 length: 15 residues. Trimming at V came to 2 bases and at J to 1 base, leaving 3 bases not matched to a gene. The V gene's germline CDR1 is ENHRY and CDR2 SYGVKD. For the CDR3, the DNA is TGTGCCATCAGTGAGGAGACAGGGGAGAACACTGAAGCTTTCTTT. It codes for CAISEETGENTEAFF.

The gene calls are TRBV24-1 and TRBJ2-1, with D possibly being TRBD2 (5 bases). CDR3 length: 16 amino acids. The ends were cut back, 3 bases at V and 4 bases at J, with 15 bases in the middle. Germline CDR1 is KGHDR and CDR2 is SFDVKD. DNA for the CDR3: TGTGCCACCAGTGATGTTACCCCGGAGGTGTACAATGAGCAGTTCTTC. Residues: CATSDVTPEVYNEQFF.

The chain recombines TRBV5-1 with TRBJ1-4; 9 bases are shared with TRBD1. This CDR3 is built from 14 residues. Germline lookup yields CDR1 SGHRS and CDR2 YFSETQ. J lost 6 bases, V lost 5 bases, and 5 bases had no gene match. The CDR3 coding sequence is TGCGCCAGCAGGGACAGGGGAGCGGATGAAAAACTGTTTTTT. Its translation: CASRDRGADEKLFF.

The gene calls are TRBV5-4 and TRBJ1-6, with 8 bases aligning to TRBD1. CDR3 size: 15 residues. Germline trimming cut 4 bases from V and 6 bases from J; bases unmatched to any gene: 6. The V gene's germline CDR1 is SGHNT and CDR2 YYREEE (reference sequence). The CDR3, as DNA: TGTGCCAGCAGCGTAGGACAGGGCTCTAATTCACCCCTCCACTTT. It encodes CASSVGQGSNSPLHF.

The rearrangement joins TRBV7-9 to TRBJ1-4, with 7 positions matching TRBD1. CDR1 and CDR2 (germline): SEHNR, FQNEAQ (reference sequence). The length of the CDR3 is 17 residues. Losses at the gene ends were 0 bases for V and 11 bases for J; bases not matched to a gene: 15. CDR3 in amino acids: CASSLARAGTDPTKLFF. As DNA, the CDR3 is TGTGCCAGCAGCTTAGCGCGTGCGGGGACAGATCCCACCAAACTGTTTTTT. The full variable domain, in which reference TRBV7-9 and TRBJ1-4 provide the parts outside the CDR3, is DTGVSQNPRHKITKRGQNVTFRCDPISEHNRLYWYRQTLGQGPEFLTYFQNEAQLEKSRLLSDRFSAERPKGSFSTLEIQRTEQGDSAMYLCASSLARAGTDPTKLFFGSGTQLSVL.

In nucleotides, the CDR3 is TGTGCCAGCAGCCAACCGGGACAGGGAACTTACGAGCAGTACTTC. Amino acid sequence: CASSQPGQGTYEQYF. The chain carries TRBV3-1 (or the pseudogene TRBV3-2) and TRBJ2-7; TRBD1 matches 9 bases. Germline V gene lookup returns CDR1 LGHDT and CDR2 YNNKEL (reference sequence). After removal of 2 bases from V and 4 bases from J, the junction contained 6 bases not matched to a gene. The CDR3 length is 15 residues.

The chain combines TRBV9 with TRBJ2-5; D may correspond to TRBD1 or TRBD2 (5 bases each). CDR1 SGDLS and CDR2 YYNGEE come from the germline V gene. CDR3 length equals 16 residues. V was pared by 0 bases and J by 4 bases, with 16 bases between. The CDR3 DNA is TGTGCCAGCAGCGTAGGTGGGACCGACGAGAGAGAGACCCAGTACTTC. Its translation is CASSVGGTDERETQYF.

The chain employs TRBV7-2 and TRBJ1-1, with 10 bases lining up with TRBD1. The CDR3 has 17 residues. Trimming removed 5 bases from V and 3 bases from J; junction bases left unmatched: 12. Looked up from germline, CDR1 is SGHTA and CDR2 is FQGNSA. The CDR3 bases are TGTGCCAGCAGCCCCCGTGGGACAGGGGACTACCACACTGAAGCTTTCTTT. This codes for CASSPRGTGDYHTEAFF.

The J gene is TRBJ2-3, the V gene TRBV5-4; tentative D call: TRBD2 (5 bases). This CDR3 contains 15 residues. V was pared by 2 bases and J by 0 bases, with 10 bases between. Germline CDR1 SGHNT, CDR2 YYREEE (reference sequence). The CDR3 nucleotides are TGTGCCAGCAGCTTTTCCGGGGTTAGCACAGATACGCAGTATTTT. Translating gives CASSFSGVSTDTQYF.

This chain connects TRBV9 to TRBJ1-2; D gene ambiguous. Trimming cost V 4 bases and J 0 bases, with 13 bases left between them. The germline V gene has CDR1 SGDLS and CDR2 YYNGEE. This CDR3 is built from 15 residues. The CDR3 sequence is CASSPGVGANYGYTF. In nucleotides, the CDR3 is TGTGCCAGCAGCCCCGGGGTGGGAGCTAACTATGGCTACACCTTC.

The chain couples TRBV6-5 to TRBJ1-1, with a weak D call TRBD1 (5 bases). The CDR3 runs 14 residues. Looked up from germline, CDR1 is MNHEY and CDR2 is SVGAGI. V shed 6 bases and J shed 3 bases, with 14 bases lying between them. The CDR3 nucleotides are TGTGCCAGCAGCGCATTTACAGGTGACACTGAAGCTTTCTTT. Residues: CASSAFTGDTEAFF.